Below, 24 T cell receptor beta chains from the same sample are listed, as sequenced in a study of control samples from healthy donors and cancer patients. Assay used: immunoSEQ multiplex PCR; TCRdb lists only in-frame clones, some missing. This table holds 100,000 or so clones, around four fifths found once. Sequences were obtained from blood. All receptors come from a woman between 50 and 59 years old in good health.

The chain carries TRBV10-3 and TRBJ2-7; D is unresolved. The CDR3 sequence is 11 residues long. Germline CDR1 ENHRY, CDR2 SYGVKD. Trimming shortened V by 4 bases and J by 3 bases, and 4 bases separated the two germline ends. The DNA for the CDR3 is TGTGCCATCAGTGGGAGCTACGAGCAGTACTTC. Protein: CAISGSYEQYF.

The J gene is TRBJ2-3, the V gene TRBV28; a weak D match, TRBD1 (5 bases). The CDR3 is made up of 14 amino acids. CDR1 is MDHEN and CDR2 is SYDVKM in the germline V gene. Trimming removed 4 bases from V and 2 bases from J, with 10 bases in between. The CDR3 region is CASSSRAITDTQYF. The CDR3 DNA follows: TGTGCCAGCAGTTCCAGGGCGATCACAGATACGCAGTATTTT.

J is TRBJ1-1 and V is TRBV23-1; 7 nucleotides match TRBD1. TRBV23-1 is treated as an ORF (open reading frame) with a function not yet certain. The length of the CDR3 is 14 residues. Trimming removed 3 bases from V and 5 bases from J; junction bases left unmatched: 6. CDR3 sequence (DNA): TGCGCCAGCAGTCATTTCAGGGGGAGGACTGAAGCTTTCTTT. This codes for CASSHFRGRTEAFF.

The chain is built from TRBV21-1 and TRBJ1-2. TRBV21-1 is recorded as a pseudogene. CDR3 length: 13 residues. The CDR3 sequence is CASSKVGHSGYTF. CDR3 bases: TGTGCCAGCAGCAAAGTCGGCCATTCCGGCTACACCTTC.

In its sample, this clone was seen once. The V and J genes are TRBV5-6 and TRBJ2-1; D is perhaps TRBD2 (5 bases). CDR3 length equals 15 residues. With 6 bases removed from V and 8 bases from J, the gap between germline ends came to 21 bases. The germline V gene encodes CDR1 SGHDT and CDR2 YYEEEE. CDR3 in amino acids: CASIPSSTLLHEQFF. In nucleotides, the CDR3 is TGTGCCAGCATCCCTTCTAGCACCCTCCTGCATGAGCAGTTCTTC.

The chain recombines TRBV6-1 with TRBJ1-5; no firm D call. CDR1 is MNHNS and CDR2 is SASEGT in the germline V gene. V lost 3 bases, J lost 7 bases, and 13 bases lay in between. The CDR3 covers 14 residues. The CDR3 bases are TGTGCCAGCAGTGATGAAAGGGATGACCAGCCCCAGCATTTT. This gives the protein CASSDERDDQPQHF.

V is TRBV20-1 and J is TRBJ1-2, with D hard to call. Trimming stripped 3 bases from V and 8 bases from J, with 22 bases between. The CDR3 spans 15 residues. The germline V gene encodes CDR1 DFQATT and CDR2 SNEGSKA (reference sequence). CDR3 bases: TGCAGTGCTAGTTCTCCGCGCGGGCCAGTTGGGGGCTACACCTTC. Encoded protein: CSASSPRGPVGGYTF.

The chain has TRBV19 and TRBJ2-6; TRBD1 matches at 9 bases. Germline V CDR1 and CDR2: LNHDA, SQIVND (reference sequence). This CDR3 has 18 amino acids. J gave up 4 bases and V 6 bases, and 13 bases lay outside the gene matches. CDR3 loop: CASRLTGGLSIGANVLTF. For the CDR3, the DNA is TGTGCCAGTAGACTGACAGGGGGGCTTAGTATCGGGGCCAACGTCCTGACTTTC.

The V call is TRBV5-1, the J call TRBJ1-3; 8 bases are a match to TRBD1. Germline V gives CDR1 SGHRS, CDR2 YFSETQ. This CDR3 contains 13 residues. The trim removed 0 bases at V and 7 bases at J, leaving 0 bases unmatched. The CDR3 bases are TGCGCCAGCAGCTTGGGACAGGGGAACACCATATATTTT. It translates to CASSLGQGNTIYF.

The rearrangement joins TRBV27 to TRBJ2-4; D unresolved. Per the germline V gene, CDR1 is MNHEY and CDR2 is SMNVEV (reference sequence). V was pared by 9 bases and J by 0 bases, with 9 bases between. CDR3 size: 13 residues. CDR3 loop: CAREPLAKNIQYF. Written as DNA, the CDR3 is TGTGCCAGAGAACCGCTAGCCAAAAACATTCAGTACTTC.

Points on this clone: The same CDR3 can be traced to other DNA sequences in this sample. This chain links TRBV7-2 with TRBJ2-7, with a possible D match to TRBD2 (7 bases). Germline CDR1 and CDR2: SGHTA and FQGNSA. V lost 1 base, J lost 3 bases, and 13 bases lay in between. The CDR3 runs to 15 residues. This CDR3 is CASSLGGGNSYEQYF. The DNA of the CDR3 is TGTGCCAGCAGCTTAGGCGGGGGCAATAGCTACGAGCAGTACTTC.

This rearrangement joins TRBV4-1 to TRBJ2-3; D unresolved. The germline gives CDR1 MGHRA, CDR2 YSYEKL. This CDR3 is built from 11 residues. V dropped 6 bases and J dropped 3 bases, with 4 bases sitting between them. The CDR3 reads CASRSTDTQYF. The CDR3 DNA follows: TGCGCCAGCAGGTCGACAGATACGCAGTATTTT.

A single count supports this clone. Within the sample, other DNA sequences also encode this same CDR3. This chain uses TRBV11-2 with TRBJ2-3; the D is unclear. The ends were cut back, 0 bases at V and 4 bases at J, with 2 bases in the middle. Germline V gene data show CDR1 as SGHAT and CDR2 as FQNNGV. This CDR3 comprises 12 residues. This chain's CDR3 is CASSLDPDTQYF. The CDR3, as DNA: TGTGCCAGCAGCTTAGATCCAGATACGCAGTATTTT.

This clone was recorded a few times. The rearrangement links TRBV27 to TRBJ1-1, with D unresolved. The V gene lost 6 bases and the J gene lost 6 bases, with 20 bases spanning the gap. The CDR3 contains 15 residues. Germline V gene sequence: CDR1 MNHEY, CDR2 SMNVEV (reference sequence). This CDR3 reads CASRASNWAGPEAFF. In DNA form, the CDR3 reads TGTGCCAGCAGAGCTTCTAACTGGGCGGGCCCTGAAGCTTTCTTT.

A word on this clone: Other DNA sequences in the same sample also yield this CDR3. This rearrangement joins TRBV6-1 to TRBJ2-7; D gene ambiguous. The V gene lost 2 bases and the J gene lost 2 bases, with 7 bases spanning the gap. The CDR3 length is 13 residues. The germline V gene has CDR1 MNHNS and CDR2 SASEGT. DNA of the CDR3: TGTGCCAGCAGTGAATTAGGGACCTACGAGCAGTACTTC. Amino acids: CASSELGTYEQYF.

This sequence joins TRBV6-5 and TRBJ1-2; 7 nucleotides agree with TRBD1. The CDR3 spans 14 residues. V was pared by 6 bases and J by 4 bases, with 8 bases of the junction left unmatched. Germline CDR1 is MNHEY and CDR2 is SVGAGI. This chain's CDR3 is CASSPGQDRYGYTF. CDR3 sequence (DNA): TGTGCCAGCAGCCCCGGACAGGACCGCTATGGCTACACCTTC.

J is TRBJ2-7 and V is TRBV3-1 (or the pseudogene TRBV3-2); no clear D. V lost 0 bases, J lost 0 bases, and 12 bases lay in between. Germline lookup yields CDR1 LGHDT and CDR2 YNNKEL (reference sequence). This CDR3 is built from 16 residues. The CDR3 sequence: CASSQDLISTSYEQYF. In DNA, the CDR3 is TGTGCCAGCAGCCAAGATCTTATCTCTACCTCCTACGAGCAGTACTTC.

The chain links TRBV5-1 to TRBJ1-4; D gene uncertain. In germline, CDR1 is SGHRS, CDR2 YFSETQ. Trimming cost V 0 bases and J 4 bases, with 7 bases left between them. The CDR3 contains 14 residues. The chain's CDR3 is CASSLGSLNEKLFF. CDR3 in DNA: TGCGCCAGCAGCTTGGGCAGCCTTAATGAAAAACTGTTTTTT.

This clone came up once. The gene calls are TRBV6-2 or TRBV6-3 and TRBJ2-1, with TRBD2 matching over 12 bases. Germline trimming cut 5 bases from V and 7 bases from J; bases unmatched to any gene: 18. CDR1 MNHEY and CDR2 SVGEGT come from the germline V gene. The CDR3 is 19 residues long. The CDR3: CASSTTRNLAGGRVNEQFF. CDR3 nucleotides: TGTGCCAGCAGTACCACCCGGAATCTAGCGGGGGGGCGGGTGAATGAGCAGTTCTTC.

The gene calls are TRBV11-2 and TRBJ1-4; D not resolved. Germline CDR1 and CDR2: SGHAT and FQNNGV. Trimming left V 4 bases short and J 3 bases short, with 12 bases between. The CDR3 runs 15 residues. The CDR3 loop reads CASSYNLAPNEKLFF. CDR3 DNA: TGTGCCAGCAGCTACAATTTGGCGCCTAATGAAAAACTGTTTTTT.

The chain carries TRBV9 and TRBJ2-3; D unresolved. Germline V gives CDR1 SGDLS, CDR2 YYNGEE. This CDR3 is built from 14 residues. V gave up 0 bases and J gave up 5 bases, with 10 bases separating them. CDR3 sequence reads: CASSVEVGGDTQYF. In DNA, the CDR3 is TGTGCCAGCAGCGTAGAGGTGGGTGGAGATACGCAGTATTTT.

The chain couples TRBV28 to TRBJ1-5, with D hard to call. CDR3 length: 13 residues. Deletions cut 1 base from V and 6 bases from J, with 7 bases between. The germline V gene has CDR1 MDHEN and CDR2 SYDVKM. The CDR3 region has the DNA TGTGCCAGCAGTTTATTTCGGAGTCAGCCCCAGCATTTT. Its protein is CASSLFRSQPQHF.

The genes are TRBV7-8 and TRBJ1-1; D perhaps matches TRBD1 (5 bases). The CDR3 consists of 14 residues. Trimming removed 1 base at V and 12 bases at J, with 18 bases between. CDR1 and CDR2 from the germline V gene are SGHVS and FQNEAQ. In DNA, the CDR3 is TGTGCCAGCAGCTTAGGCGGAGGGTGGAGGGGAACTTTCTTT. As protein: CASSLGGGWRGTFF.

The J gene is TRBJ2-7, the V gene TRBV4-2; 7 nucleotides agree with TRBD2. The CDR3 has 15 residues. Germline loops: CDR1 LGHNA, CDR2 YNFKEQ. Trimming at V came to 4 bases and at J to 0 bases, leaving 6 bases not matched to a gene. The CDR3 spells CASSLAGTNSYEQYF. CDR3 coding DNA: TGTGCCAGCAGCCTAGCCGGGACTAACTCCTACGAGCAGTACTTC.